What follows are 27 T cell receptor beta chains derived from one specimen sequenced in a study of T cell repertoires in cytomegalovirus infection. TCRdb analysed the reads with MiXCR anew, one entry per CDR3 protein. The data show just under 300,000 distinct CDR3 sequences, 9.6% seen once. The specimen was PBMCs. The origin of the receptors is a human donor in good health (CMV status not recorded). Some clones in this sample may be carry-over from other donors' samples.

This clonotype was seen ten or more times. The gene calls are TRBV28 and TRBJ2-3; TRBD1 matches at 12 bases. The CDR3 consists of 16 residues. V dropped 4 bases and J dropped 6; count of bases not matched to a gene: 8. Looked up from germline, CDR1 is MDHEN and CDR2 is SYDVKM. CDR3 sequence: CASSSSGQGARDTQYF. CDR3 bases: TGTGCCAGCAGTTCGTCGGGACAGGGGGCAAGGGATACGCAGTATTTT.

The rearrangement links TRBV20-1 to TRBJ2-5, with a weak D call TRBD2 (5 bases). The V end lost 3 bases, the J end lost 5 bases, and 22 bases lay between the germline ends. Germline V lookup: CDR1 DFQATT, CDR2 SNEGSKA (reference sequence). The CDR3 loop spans 16 amino acids. The CDR3 DNA is TGCAGTGCTAGGACTACTCTACAAACCCCCGGGGAGACCCAGTACTTC. Its protein product is CSARTTLQTPGETQYF.

This clonotype was seen many times. The chain recombines TRBV20-1 with TRBJ1-3; D call uncertain. Trimming cost V 7 bases and J 0 bases, with 4 bases left between them. The CDR3 covers 11 residues. CDR1 is DFQATT, CDR2 SNEGSKA, per germline (reference sequence). DNA for the CDR3: TGCAGTGGTGTCTCTGGAAACACCATATATTTT. Translation gives CSGVSGNTIYF.

This clonotype was found many times. The rearrangement joins TRBV7-9 to TRBJ1-2; no clear D gene. Germline V CDR1 and CDR2: SEHNR, FQNEAQ (reference sequence). This CDR3 comprises 13 residues. Trimming removed 2 bases at V and 2 bases at J, with 6 bases between. The CDR3 here is CASSLIENYGYTF. The CDR3 DNA is TGTGCCAGCAGCTTAATTGAAAACTATGGCTACACCTTC.

This clonotype was detected a few times. The V gene is TRBV14, the J gene TRBJ2-6; D is ambiguous. The V end was cut by 4 bases, the J end by 1 base, with 14 bases between. The CDR3 totals 17 residues. From germline, CDR1 is SGHDN and CDR2 FVKESK. This CDR3 is CASSRIRFGSGANVLTF. The CDR3 nucleotides read TGTGCCAGCAGCCGCATCCGCTTTGGATCTGGGGCCAACGTCCTGACTTTC.

Ten or more counts support this clonotype. The rearrangement uses TRBV29-1 and TRBJ1-2, with D unclear. In germline, CDR1 is SQVTM, CDR2 ANQGSEA. This CDR3 spans 11 amino acids. The CDR3 sequence is CGFTDLYGYTF. CDR3 in DNA: TGCGGATTTACCGACCTTTATGGCTACACCTTC.

This clonotype was seen repeatedly, ten times or more. The chain recombines TRBV20-1 with TRBJ1-5; 9 bases map to TRBD1. V lost 5 bases, J lost 9 bases, and 11 bases stayed unmatched. In germline, CDR1 is DFQATT, CDR2 SNEGSKA (reference sequence). This CDR3 contains 14 residues. The DNA for the CDR3 is TGCAGTGCTTACATCCCGGGACAGGGAGGGCCCCAGCATTTT. Its protein is CSAYIPGQGGPQHF.

This clonotype has at least ten counts. The chain employs TRBV28 and TRBJ2-3; 9 nucleotides agree with TRBD2. V was pared by 6 bases and J by 7 bases, with 11 bases of the junction left unmatched. Germline CDR1 and CDR2: MDHEN and SYDVKM. The CDR3 length is 15 residues. This CDR3 reads CASRGSGGPPYTQYF. CDR3 sequence (DNA): TGTGCCAGCAGGGGAAGCGGGGGGCCCCCGTATACGCAGTATTTT.

This clonotype showed up many times. J is TRBJ1-2 and V is TRBV7-9; tentatively, D is TRBD1 (6 bases). This CDR3 region has 13 residues. CDR1 and CDR2 (germline): SEHNR, FQNEAQ (reference sequence). Trimming shortened V by 5 bases and J by 6 bases, and 13 bases separated the two germline ends. The CDR3 DNA follows: TGTGCCAGCAGCACAGGGAAGGCCCATGGCTACACCTTC. Translation gives CASSTGKAHGYTF.

The V call is TRBV29-1, the J call TRBJ1-2; TRBD1 might be the D (5 bases). V lost 7 bases and J lost 6, with 12 bases in between. The CDR3 spans 11 residues. Looked up from germline, CDR1 is SQVTM and CDR2 is ANQGSEA. CDR3 in amino acids: CSAQVDHGYTF. Written as DNA, the CDR3 is TGCAGCGCACAGGTGGATCATGGCTACACCTTC.

This clonotype occurred many times. V and J are TRBV7-2 and TRBJ2-7; the D call may be TRBD1 or TRBD2 (5 bases each). CDR1 and CDR2 from the germline V gene are SGHTA and FQGNSA. V dropped 2 bases and J dropped 1 base, with 9 bases sitting between them. CDR3 length: 14 amino acids. The CDR3 spells CASSLSGGSYEQYF. In DNA, the CDR3 is TGTGCCAGCAGCTTAAGTGGGGGTTCCTACGAGCAGTACTTC.

This clonotype was recorded at least ten times. The chain couples TRBV7-9 to TRBJ1-1; 8 bases match TRBD1. CDR1 SEHNR and CDR2 FQNEAQ come from the germline V gene (reference sequence). The CDR3 runs 14 residues. With 6 bases clipped from V and 5 bases from J, the junction kept 8 bases outside the gene matches. CDR3 sequence (DNA): TGTGCCAGCAGACTGCCAGGGGGCTGGACTGAAGCTTTCTTT. Protein product: CASRLPGGWTEAFF.

The chain recombines TRBV19 with TRBJ1-1; TRBD1 matches at 11 bases. CDR1 LNHDA and CDR2 SQIVND come from the germline V gene (reference sequence). The CDR3 is 14 amino acids. V gave up 8 bases and J gave up 11 bases; unmatched junction bases: 13. The CDR3 DNA reads as TGTGCCAGTGAGCTTGGACAGGGGGCCCGGACGGCTTTCTTT. Encoded protein: CASELGQGARTAFF.

This clonotype was counted at least ten times. J is TRBJ2-1 and V is TRBV25-1, with unresolved D. Per the germline V gene, CDR1 is MGHDK and CDR2 is SYGVNS. V was pared by 1 base and J by 1 base, with 14 bases between. The CDR3 covers 17 residues. The CDR3: CASSESVGPRSYNEQFF. The CDR3 DNA is TGTGCCAGCAGTGAATCAGTGGGCCCTAGGTCCTACAATGAGCAGTTCTTC.

This clonotype was detected ten times or more. The V and J genes are TRBV6-2 or TRBV6-3 and TRBJ1-5; D gene uncertain. Germline CDR1 MNHEY, CDR2 SVGEGT. V was clipped by 0 bases and J by 0 bases, with 6 bases between them. This CDR3 region has 15 residues. The CDR3: CASSYSFGSNQPQHF. The CDR3 DNA reads TGTGCCAGCAGTTACTCGTTCGGTAGCAATCAGCCCCAGCATTTT.

The CDR3 loop is CSVGGQAPYGYTF. DNA for the CDR3: TGCAGCGTTGGGGGGCAGGCACCCTATGGCTACACCTTC. V is TRBV29-1 and J is TRBJ1-2; weak D call: TRBD1 (6 bases). V shed 4 bases and J shed 4 bases, with 13 bases lying between them. The CDR3 is made up of 13 amino acids. The V gene's germline CDR1 is SQVTM and CDR2 ANQGSEA.

This clonotype was found once. With a much larger clone just one base away, this may be a read error. The V call is TRBV29-1, the J call TRBJ2-3; D tentatively fits TRBD1 or TRBD2 (5 bases each). The ends were cut back, 6 bases at V and 2 bases at J, with 15 bases in the middle. The CDR3 has 14 residues. CDR1 and CDR2 from the germline V gene are SQVTM and ANQGSEA. CDR3 amino acids: CSVRLVGVTDTQYF. Here the CDR3 DNA reads TGCAGCGTACGTCTAGTGGGGGTCACAGATACGCAGTATTTT.

Many counts were recorded for this clonotype. V and J are TRBV5-5 and TRBJ2-2; D remains unclear. This CDR3 contains 16 residues. Between the trimmed V and J ends, which lost 2 bases and 0 bases, there was a span of 11 bases. Germline CDR1 and CDR2: SGHKS and YYEKEE (reference sequence). The CDR3 nucleotides read TGTGCCAGCAGCTTCTTAGAGGTCACGAACACCGGGGAGCTGTTTTTT. The encoded protein is CASSFLEVTNTGELFF.

The chain uses TRBV5-6 and TRBJ1-1; 7 nucleotides line up with TRBD1. The CDR3 has 16 residues. Germline lookup yields CDR1 SGHDT and CDR2 YYEEEE. The ends lost 1 base at V and 11 bases at J; junction bases unmatched: 17. CDR3 in amino acids: CASSLSGTEVILGAFF. CDR3 bases: TGTGCCAGCAGCTTGAGCGGGACAGAGGTGATTTTGGGCGCTTTCTTT.

This clonotype was counted ten times or more. The gene calls are TRBV20-1 and TRBJ2-5; 7 positions agree with TRBD2. V was pared by 5 bases and J by 2 bases, with 8 bases of the junction left unmatched. CDR1 and CDR2 from the germline V gene are DFQATT and SNEGSKA (reference sequence). The CDR3 is 14 amino acids. Here the CDR3 reads CSAPLWTSQETQYF. In nucleotides, the CDR3 is TGCAGTGCTCCACTATGGACTAGTCAAGAGACCCAGTACTTC.

This clonotype showed up many times. The chain couples TRBV7-6 to TRBJ2-7; no reliable D call. Deletions cut 2 bases from V and 4 bases from J, with 9 bases between. The germline V gene has CDR1 SGHVS and CDR2 FNYEAQ. CDR3 length: 13 residues. The CDR3 sequence is CASSLSPTYEQYF. DNA of the CDR3: TGTGCCAGCAGCTTATCCCCAACATACGAGCAGTACTTC.

The table lists this clonotype with many counts. This sequence joins TRBV6-2 or TRBV6-3 and TRBJ2-7, with D tentatively TRBD1 (6 bases). The germline CDR1 and CDR2 sequences are MNHEY and SVGEGT. V lost 8 bases and J lost 2, with 22 bases in between. The CDR3 has 16 residues. The CDR3 loop reads CASEGQIVLSPYEQYV. CDR3 nucleotide sequence: TGTGCCAGCGAAGGACAGATTGTTCTTTCTCCCTACGAGCAGTACGTC.

At least ten counts were recorded for this clonotype. The chain links TRBV7-2 to TRBJ2-1, with 9 positions matching TRBD1. Germline-derived CDR1 and CDR2 are SGHTA and FQGNSA. V lost 5 bases, J lost 6 bases, and 8 bases stayed unmatched. The CDR3 runs to 15 residues. CDR3 nucleotides: TGTGCCAGCAGCCTCACAGGGGGCCCCCGCAATGAGCAGTTCTTC. It translates to CASSLTGGPRNEQFF.

This clonotype has a count of ten or more. The rearrangement links TRBV7-9 to TRBJ1-1, with D unresolved. The V gene lost 0 bases and the J gene lost 1 base, with 12 bases spanning the gap. The CDR3 sequence is 16 residues long. Germline lookup yields CDR1 SEHNR and CDR2 FQNEAQ (reference sequence). CDR3 residues: CASSLARTAKNTEAFF. The DNA of the CDR3 is TGTGCCAGCAGCTTAGCGCGTACGGCAAAGAACACTGAAGCTTTCTTT.

CDR3 sequence reads: CASSPTQVANYGYTF. The CDR3 DNA is TGTGCCAGCTCACCTACACAGGTCGCTAACTATGGCTACACCTTC. J is TRBJ1-2 and V is TRBV18; possibly TRBD1 for D (5 bases). The V end was cut by 3 bases, the J end by 0 bases, with 11 bases between. The CDR3 runs to 15 residues. Germline values: CDR1 KGHSH, CDR2 LQKENI. Looking up the rest from reference TRBV18 and TRBJ1-2 gives the full variable domain: NAGVMQNPRHLVRRRGQEARLRCSPMKGHSHVYWYRQLPEEGLKFMVYLQKENIIDESGMPKERFSAEFPKEGPSILRIQQVVRGDSAAYFCASSPTQVANYGYTFGSGTRLTVV.

The chain has TRBV7-9 and TRBJ2-4; TRBD1 is a possible D gene (6 bases). CDR3 size: 15 residues. The germline gives CDR1 SEHNR, CDR2 FQNEAQ (reference sequence). The V end lost 2 bases, the J end lost 4 bases, and 12 bases lay between the germline ends. The CDR3 here is CASSLSGTGKNIQYF. CDR3 DNA: TGTGCCAGCAGCTTATCGGGAACAGGGAAAAACATTCAGTACTTC.

CDR3 DNA sequence: TGTGCCAGTAGTATTTGGCTAGCATTCTACAATGAGCAGTTCTTC. This encodes CASSIWLAFYNEQFF. The chain has TRBV19 and TRBJ2-1; tentative D call: TRBD2 (5 bases). Trimming shortened V by 3 bases and J by 3 bases, and 12 bases separated the two germline ends. The germline gives CDR1 LNHDA, CDR2 SQIVND (reference sequence). This CDR3 spans 15 amino acids. The complete variable domain, with remaining parts taken from reference TRBV19 and TRBJ2-1, reads DGGITQSPKYLFRKEGQNVTLSCEQNLNHDAMYWYRQDPGQGLRLIYYSQIVNDFQKGDIAEGYSVSREKKESFPLTVTSAQKNPTAFYLCASSIWLAFYNEQFFGPGTRLTVL.